This entry concerns a single T cell receptor beta chain. Its antigen remains unknown. This sample was included in a study of T-cell reconstitution after alpha-beta-depleted transplantation in children. Study results and limitations: It was reported that alpha-beta T cells came from several hundred expanded graft clones (about two months after transplant). Some patients showed high day-60 TCRbeta diversity, which derived from surviving recipient T cells and thymic progenitors. Newly produced T cells mostly accounted for T-cell counts and diversity one year post-transplant.

The V and J ends lost 8 bases and 6 bases respectively, with 19 bases between them. Germline V gene sequence: CDR1 MNHNS, CDR2 SASEGT. The CDR3 has 14 residues. Preparation of the TCRbeta library used unique molecular identifiers. MiXCR, applied by TCRdb to the PCR reads, yields one record per CDR3 protein. The table lists about 980,000 distinct CDR3 sequences, about 26% of them singletons. The receptor was derived from a boy younger than two who had a stem cell transplant for SCID, so the T cells may come from the graft donor. The chain is built from TRBV6-1 and TRBJ1-1; tentative D call: TRBD1 (6 bases). Sequenced material: PBMCs, mostly from graft donor cells, taken 360 days after TCRalphabeta/CD19-depleted stem cell transplant. In DNA, the CDR3 is TGTGCCAGCCAGGTCGGGGGTGGGGGCGCTGAAGCTTTCTTT. Translated, it gives CASQVGGGGAEAFF.